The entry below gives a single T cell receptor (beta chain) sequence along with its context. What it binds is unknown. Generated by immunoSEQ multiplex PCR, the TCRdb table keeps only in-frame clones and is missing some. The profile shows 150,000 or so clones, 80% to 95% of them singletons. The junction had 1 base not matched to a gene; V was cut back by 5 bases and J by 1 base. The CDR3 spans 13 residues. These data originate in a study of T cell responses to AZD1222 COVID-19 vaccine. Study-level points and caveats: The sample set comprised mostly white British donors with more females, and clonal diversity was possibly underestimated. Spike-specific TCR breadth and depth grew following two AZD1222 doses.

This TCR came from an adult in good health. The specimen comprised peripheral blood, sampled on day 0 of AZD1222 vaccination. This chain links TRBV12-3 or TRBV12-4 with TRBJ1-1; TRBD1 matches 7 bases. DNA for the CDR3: TGTGCCAGCAGTCGACAGGGGAACACTGAAGCTTTCTTT. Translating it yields CASSRQGNTEAFF.